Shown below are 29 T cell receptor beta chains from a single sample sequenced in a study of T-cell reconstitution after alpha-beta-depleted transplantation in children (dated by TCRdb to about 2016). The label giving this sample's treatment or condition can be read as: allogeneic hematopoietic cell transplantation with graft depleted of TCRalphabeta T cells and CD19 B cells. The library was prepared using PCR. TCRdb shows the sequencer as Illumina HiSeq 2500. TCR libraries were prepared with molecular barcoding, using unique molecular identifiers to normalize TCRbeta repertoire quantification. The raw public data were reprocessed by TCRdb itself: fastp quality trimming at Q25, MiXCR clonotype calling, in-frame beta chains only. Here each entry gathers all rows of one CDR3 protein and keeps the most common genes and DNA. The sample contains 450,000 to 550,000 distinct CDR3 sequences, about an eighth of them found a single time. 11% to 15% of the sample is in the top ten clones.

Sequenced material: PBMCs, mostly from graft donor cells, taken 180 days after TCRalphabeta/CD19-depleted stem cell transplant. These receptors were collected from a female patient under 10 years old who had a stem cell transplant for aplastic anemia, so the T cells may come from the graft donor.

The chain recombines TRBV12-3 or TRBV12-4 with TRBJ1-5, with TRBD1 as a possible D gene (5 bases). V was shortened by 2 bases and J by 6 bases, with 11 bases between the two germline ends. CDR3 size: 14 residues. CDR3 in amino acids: CASSLKGAAQPQHF. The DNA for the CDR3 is TGTGCCAGCAGTTTAAAAGGGGCTGCTCAGCCCCAGCATTTT.

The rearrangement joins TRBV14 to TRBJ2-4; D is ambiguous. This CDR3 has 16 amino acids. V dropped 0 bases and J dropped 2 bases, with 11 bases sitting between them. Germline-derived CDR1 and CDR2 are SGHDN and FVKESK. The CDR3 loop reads CASSQDKMGSKNIQYF. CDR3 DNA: TGTGCCAGCAGCCAAGATAAAATGGGATCCAAAAACATTCAGTACTTC.

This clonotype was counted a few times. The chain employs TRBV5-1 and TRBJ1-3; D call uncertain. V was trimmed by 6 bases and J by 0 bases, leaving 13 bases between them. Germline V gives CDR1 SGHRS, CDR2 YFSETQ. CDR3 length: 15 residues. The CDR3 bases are TGCGCCAGCACCTGGGGAGTTGACTCTGGAAACACCATATATTTT. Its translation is CASTWGVDSGNTIYF.

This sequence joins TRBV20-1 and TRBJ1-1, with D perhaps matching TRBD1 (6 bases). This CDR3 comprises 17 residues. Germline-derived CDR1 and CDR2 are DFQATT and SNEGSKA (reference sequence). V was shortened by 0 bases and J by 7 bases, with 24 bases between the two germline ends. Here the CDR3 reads CSAREGGLFTGLFEAFF. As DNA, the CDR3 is TGCAGTGCTAGAGAGGGGGGGCTTTTTACAGGGTTATTTGAAGCTTTCTTT.

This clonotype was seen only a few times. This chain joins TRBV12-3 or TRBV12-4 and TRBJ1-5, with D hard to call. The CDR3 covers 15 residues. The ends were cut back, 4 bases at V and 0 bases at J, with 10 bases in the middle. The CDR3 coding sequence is TGTGCCAGCAGTTCAGGAGGATATAGCAATCAGCCCCAGCATTTT. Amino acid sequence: CASSSGGYSNQPQHF.

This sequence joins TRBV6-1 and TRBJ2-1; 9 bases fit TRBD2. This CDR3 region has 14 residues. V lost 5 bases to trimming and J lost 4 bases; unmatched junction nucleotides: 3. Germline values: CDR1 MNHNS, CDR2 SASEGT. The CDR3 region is CASSRLAAYNEQFF. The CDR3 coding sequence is TGTGCCAGCAGTAGACTAGCGGCATACAATGAGCAGTTCTTC.

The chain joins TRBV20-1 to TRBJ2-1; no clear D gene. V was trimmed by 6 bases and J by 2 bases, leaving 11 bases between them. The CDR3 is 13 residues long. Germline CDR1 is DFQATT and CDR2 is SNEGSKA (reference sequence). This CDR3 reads CSAPARAYNEQFF. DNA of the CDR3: TGCAGTGCCCCCGCCCGGGCCTACAATGAGCAGTTCTTC.

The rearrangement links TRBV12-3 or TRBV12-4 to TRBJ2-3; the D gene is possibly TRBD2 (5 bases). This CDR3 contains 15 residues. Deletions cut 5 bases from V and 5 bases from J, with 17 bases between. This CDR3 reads CASSPRTPRRDTQYF. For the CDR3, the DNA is TGTGCCAGCAGTCCTAGGACTCCTCGCAGAGATACGCAGTATTTT.

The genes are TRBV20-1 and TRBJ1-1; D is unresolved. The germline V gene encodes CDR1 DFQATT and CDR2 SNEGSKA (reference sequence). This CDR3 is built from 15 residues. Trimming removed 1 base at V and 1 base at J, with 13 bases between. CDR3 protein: CSARGLQNSNTEAFF. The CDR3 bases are TGCAGTGCTAGAGGGTTACAGAACTCGAACACTGAAGCTTTCTTT.

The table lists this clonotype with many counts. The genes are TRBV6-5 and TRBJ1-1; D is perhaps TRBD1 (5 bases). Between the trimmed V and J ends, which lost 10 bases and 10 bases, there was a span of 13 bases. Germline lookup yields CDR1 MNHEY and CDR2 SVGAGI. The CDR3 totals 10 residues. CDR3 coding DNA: TGTGCCACTCGGGGGGTTACAGCTTTCTTT. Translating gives CATRGVTAFF.

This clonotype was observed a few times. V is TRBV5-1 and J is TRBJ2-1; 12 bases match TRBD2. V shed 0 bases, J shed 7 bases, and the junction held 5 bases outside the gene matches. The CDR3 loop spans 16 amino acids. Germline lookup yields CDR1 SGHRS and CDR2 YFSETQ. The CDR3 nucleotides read TGCGCCAGCAGCTTGGGACTTGGGACTAGCGGGAATGAGCAGTTCTTC. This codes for CASSLGLGTSGNEQFF.

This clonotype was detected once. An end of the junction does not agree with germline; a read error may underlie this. The CDR3 DNA follows: TGTGCCGCCAGTCCGGGACTAGCGGGAGGATACAATGAGCAGTTCTTC. Amino acid sequence: CAASPGLAGGYNEQFF. This chain uses TRBV24-1 with TRBJ2-1; the match to TRBD2 covers 15 bases. This CDR3 contains 16 residues. Germline V gene lookup returns CDR1 KGHDR and CDR2 SFDVKD.

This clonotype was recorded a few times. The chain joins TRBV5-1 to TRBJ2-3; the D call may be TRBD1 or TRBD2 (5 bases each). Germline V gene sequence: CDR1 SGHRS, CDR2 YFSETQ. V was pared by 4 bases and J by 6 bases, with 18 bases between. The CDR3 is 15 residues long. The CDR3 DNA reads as TGCGCCAGCAGCCGAGCGGTTGGGGCAGCGGATACGCAGTATTTT. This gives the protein CASSRAVGAADTQYF.

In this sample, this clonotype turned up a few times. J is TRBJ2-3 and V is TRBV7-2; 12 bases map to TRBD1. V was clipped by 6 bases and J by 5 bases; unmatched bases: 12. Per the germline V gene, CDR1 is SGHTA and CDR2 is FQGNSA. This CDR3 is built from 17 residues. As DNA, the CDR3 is TGTGCCAGCAGTGGGGGGACAGGGGGCGGTTTGGGAGATACGCAGTATTTT. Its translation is CASSGGTGGGLGDTQYF.

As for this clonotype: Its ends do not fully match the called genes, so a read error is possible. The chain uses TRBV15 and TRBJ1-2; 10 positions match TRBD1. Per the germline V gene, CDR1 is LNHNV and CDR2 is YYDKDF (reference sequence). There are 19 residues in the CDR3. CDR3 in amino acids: CATSRASGTGASWGYRYTF. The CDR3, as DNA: TGTGCCACCAGCAGAGCAAGCGGGACAGGGGCCTCCTGGGGCTATCGCTACACCTTC.

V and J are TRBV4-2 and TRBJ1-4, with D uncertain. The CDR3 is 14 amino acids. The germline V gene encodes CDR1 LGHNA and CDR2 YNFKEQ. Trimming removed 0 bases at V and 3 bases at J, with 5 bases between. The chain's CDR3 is CASSQEIANEKLFF. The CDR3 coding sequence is TGTGCCAGCAGCCAAGAGATAGCTAATGAAAAACTGTTTTTT.

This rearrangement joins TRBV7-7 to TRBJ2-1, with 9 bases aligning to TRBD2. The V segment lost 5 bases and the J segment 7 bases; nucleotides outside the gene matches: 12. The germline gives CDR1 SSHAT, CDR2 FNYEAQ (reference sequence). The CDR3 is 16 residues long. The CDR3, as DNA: TGTGCCAGCAGCCCCAGTTTGAGCGGGAGGCTGAATGAGCAGTTCTTC. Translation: CASSPSLSGRLNEQFF.

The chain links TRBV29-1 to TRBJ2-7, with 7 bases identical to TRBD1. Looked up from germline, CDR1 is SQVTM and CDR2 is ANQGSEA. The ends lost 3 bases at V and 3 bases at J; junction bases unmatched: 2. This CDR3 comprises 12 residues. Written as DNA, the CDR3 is TGCAGCGTTGACGGGACAGACTACGAGCAGTACTTC. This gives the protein CSVDGTDYEQYF.

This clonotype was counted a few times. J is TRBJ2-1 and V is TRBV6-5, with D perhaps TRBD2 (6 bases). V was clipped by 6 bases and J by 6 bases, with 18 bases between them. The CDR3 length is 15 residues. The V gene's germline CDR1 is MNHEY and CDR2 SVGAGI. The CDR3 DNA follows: TGTGCCAGCAGCCCCCGGGGAGGCAGGGTCAATGAGCAGTTCTTC. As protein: CASSPRGGRVNEQFF.

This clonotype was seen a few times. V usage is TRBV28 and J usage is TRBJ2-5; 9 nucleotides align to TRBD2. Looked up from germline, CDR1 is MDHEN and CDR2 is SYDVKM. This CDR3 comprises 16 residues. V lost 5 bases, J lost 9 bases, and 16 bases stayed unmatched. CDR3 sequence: CASSPLTSGWGGAQYF. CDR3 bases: TGTGCCAGCAGTCCTCTAACTAGCGGGTGGGGCGGGGCCCAGTACTTC.

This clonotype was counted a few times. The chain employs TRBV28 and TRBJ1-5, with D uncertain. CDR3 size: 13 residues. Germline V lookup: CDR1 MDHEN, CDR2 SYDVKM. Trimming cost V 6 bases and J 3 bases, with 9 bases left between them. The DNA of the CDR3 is TGTGCCAGCAGGGTCAGCTTCAATCAGCCCCAGCATTTT. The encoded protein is CASRVSFNQPQHF.

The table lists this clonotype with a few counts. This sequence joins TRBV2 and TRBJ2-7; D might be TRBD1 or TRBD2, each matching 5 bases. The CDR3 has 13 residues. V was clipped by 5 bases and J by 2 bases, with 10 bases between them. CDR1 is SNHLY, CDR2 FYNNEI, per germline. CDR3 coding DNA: TGTGCCAGCAGTCATGGGGGTCCCTACGAGCAGTACGTC. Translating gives CASSHGGPYEQYV.

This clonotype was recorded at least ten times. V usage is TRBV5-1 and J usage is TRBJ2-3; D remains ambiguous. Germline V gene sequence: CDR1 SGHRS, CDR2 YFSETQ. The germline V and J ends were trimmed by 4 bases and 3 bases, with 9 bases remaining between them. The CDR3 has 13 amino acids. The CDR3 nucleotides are TGCGCCAGCAGCGTGGGTGCTACAGATACGCAGTATTTT. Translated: CASSVGATDTQYF.

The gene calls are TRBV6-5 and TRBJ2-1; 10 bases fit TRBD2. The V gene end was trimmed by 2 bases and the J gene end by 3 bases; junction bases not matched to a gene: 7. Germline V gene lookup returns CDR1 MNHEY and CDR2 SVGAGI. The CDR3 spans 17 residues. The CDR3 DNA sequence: TGTGCCAGCAGTTACGGGGCTAGCGGGAGTTTCTACAATGAGCAGTTCTTC. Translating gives CASSYGASGSFYNEQFF.

This CDR3 reads CASSQTAWDTQYF. The CDR3, as DNA: TGCGCCAGCAGCCAAACAGCCTGGGATACGCAGTATTTT. This chain connects TRBV4-3 to TRBJ2-3, with D unresolved. The V end was cut by 2 bases, the J end by 6 bases, with 9 bases between. Germline assignment: CDR1 LGHNA and CDR2 YSLEER. The length of the CDR3 is 13 residues.

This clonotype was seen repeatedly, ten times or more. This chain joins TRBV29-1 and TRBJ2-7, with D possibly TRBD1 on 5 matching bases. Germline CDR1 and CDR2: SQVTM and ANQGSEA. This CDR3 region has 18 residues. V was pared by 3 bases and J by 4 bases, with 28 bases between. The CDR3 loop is CSVDQPAPIGVGIYEQYV. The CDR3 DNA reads TGCAGCGTTGATCAGCCGGCGCCCATAGGGGTCGGAATTTACGAGCAGTACGTC.

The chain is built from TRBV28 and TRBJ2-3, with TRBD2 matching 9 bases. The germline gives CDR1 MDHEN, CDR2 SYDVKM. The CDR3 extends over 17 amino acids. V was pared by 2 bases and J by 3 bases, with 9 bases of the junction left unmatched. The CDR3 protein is CASSLGPAGGGTDTQYF. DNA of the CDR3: TGTGCCAGCAGTTTAGGGCCGGCGGGAGGGGGGACAGATACGCAGTATTTT.

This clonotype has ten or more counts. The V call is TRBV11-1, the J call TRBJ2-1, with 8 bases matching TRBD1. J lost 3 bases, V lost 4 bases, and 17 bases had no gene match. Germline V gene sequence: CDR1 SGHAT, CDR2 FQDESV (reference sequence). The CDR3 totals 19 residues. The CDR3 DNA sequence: TGTGCCAGCAGCTACCCCTTAGGTTCGACAGGGGCGGGCTACAATGAGCAGTTCTTC. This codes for CASSYPLGSTGAGYNEQFF.

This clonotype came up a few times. CDR3 residues: CASSDRRDRTFQETQYF. CDR3 in DNA: TGTGCCAGCAGTGACCGAAGGGACAGGACCTTCCAAGAGACCCAGTACTTC. The V gene is TRBV25-1, the J gene TRBJ2-5; 8 nucleotides agree with TRBD1. Germline CDR1 MGHDK, CDR2 SYGVNS. This CDR3 is 17 amino acids long. Germline trimming cut 3 bases from V and 1 base from J; bases unmatched to any gene: 10. Full variable domain (missing parts from reference TRBV25-1 and TRBJ2-5): EADIYQTPRYLVIGTGKKITLECSQTMGHDKMYWYQQDPGMELHLIHYSYGVNSTEKGDLSSESTVSRIRTEHFPLTLESARPSHTSQYLCASSDRRDRTFQETQYFGPGTRLLVL.